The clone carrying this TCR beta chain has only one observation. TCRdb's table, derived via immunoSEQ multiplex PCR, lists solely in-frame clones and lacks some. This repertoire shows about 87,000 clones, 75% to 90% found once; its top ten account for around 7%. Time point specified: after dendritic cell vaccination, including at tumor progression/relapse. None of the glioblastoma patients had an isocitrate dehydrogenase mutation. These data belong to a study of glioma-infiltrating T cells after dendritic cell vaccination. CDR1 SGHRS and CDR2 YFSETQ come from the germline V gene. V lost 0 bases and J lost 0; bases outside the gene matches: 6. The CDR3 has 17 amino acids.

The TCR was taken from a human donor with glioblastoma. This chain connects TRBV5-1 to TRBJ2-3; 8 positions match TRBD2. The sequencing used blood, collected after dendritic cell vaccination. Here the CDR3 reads CASSLDVSGASTDTQYF. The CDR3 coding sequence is TGCGCCAGCAGCTTGGATGTTAGCGGGGCGAGCACAGATACGCAGTATTTT. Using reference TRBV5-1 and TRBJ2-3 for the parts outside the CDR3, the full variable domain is KAGVTQTPRYLIKTRGQQVTLSCSPISGHRSVSWYQQTPGQGLQFLFEYFSETQRNKGNFPGRFSGRQFSNSRSEMNVSTLELGDSALYLCASSLDVSGASTDTQYFGPGTRLTVL.